The 30 T cell receptor beta chains listed next were all sequenced from one sample in a study of cytomegalovirus exposure and HLA in healthy donors. The PCR was carried out with 60 Vbeta primers and 13 Jbeta primers. Libraries were prepared by immunoSEQ multiplex PCR; TCRdb keeps only in-frame clonotypes and omits some of them. There are approximately 74,000 clones in the sample; roughly 78% occur only once, and about 8.8% lies in the top ten. The sequenced sample was PBMCs. Receptors originate from a middle-aged man in good health and CMV-seronegative.

In DNA, the CDR3 is TGTGCCAGTAGTATAGAACACCGATCGAACACCGGGGAGCTGTTTTTT. It encodes CASSIEHRSNTGELFF. V is TRBV19 and J is TRBJ2-2, with unresolved D. The germline CDR1 and CDR2 sequences are LNHDA and SQIVND (reference sequence). The CDR3 has 16 residues. Between the trimmed V and J ends, which lost 0 bases and 0 bases, there was a span of 8 bases.

The DNA for the CDR3 is TGTGCCAGCAGTTGGGGACAGAGGAATAATTCACCCCTCCACTTT. Encoded protein: CASSWGQRNNSPLHF. The genes are TRBV27 and TRBJ1-6, with 7 bases fitting TRBD1. Germline CDR1 is MNHEY and CDR2 is SMNVEV (reference sequence). This CDR3 has 15 residues. After removal of 4 bases from V and 5 bases from J, the junction contained 5 bases not matched to a gene.

The chain joins TRBV6-5 to TRBJ1-5, with 9 bases that match TRBD1. The germline V gene has CDR1 MNHEY and CDR2 SVGAGI. The CDR3 totals 15 residues. The V and J ends lost 10 bases and 1 base, in that order; junction bases with no gene match: 8. In DNA, the CDR3 is TGTGCCATATCCGGGACAGGGACAAGCAATCAGCCCCAGCATTTT. Translated, it gives CAISGTGTSNQPQHF.

V is TRBV5-1 and J is TRBJ1-2; tentatively, D is TRBD1 (5 bases). Germline CDR1 and CDR2: SGHRS and YFSETQ. Trimming took off 5 bases at V and 4 bases at J, with 12 bases between the two ends. The CDR3 is 13 amino acids. For the CDR3, the DNA is TGCGCCAGCAGTACTCAGGGATCCTATGGCTACACCTTC. The encoded protein is CASSTQGSYGYTF. Combining the CDR3 with reference TRBV5-1 and TRBJ1-2 gives the whole variable domain KAGVTQTPRYLIKTRGQQVTLSCSPISGHRSVSWYQQTPGQGLQFLFEYFSETQRNKGNFPGRFSGRQFSNSRSEMNVSTLELGDSALYLCASSTQGSYGYTFGSGTRLTVV.

V is TRBV9 and J is TRBJ1-5; 7 bases agree with TRBD1. V shed 3 bases and J 5 bases; nucleotides not matched to a gene: 11. The CDR3 length is 16 residues. Germline CDR1 SGDLS, CDR2 YYNGEE. The DNA of the CDR3 is TGTGCCAGCAGCGCCGGAAACAGGGGCGGGGATCAGCCCCAGCATTTT. Its translation: CASSAGNRGGDQPQHF.

CDR3 bases: TGTGCCAGCAGCTTACGGGATGGGAGCGGGCCCTACAATGAGCAGTTCTTC. Translation: CASSLRDGSGPYNEQFF. This rearrangement joins TRBV11-2 to TRBJ2-1, with D perhaps matching TRBD2 (6 bases). CDR1 and CDR2 (germline): SGHAT, FQNNGV. V lost 2 bases, J lost 2 bases, and 16 bases lay in between. The CDR3 has 17 residues.

This clone was seen a few times. The J gene is TRBJ2-5, the V gene TRBV5-6; 13 positions agree with TRBD2. The V gene's germline CDR1 is SGHDT and CDR2 YYEEEE. The CDR3 covers 15 residues. V trimming: 5 bases; J trimming: 2 bases; junction bases outside the gene matches: 3. CDR3 region: CASSELAGGQETQYF. CDR3 nucleotides: TGTGCCAGCAGTGAACTAGCGGGGGGGCAAGAGACCCAGTACTTC.

The V gene is TRBV6-1, the J gene TRBJ1-1; the D is unclear. In germline, CDR1 is MNHNS, CDR2 SASEGT. V was trimmed by 8 bases and J by 0 bases, leaving 4 bases between them. The CDR3 covers 11 residues. The CDR3 sequence: CASGVNTEAFF. The CDR3 bases are TGTGCCAGCGGAGTGAACACTGAAGCTTTCTTT.

The chain has TRBV28 and TRBJ1-5; D is unresolved. Germline CDR1 MDHEN, CDR2 SYDVKM. V was clipped by 8 bases and J by 2 bases, with 4 bases between them. The CDR3 spans 11 residues. The CDR3 sequence: CASSGNQPQHF. The DNA of the CDR3 is TGTGCCAGCTCTGGCAATCAGCCCCAGCATTTT. The full variable domain, completed using reference TRBV28 and TRBJ1-5, is DVKVTQSSRYLVKRTGEKVFLECVQDMDHENMFWYRQDPGLGLRLIYFSYDVKMKEKGDIPEGYSVSREKKERFSLILESASTNQTSMYLCASSGNQPQHFGDGTRLSIL.

The rearrangement joins TRBV5-1 to TRBJ2-5, with 10 bases aligning to TRBD1. CDR3 length: 16 residues. Germline lookup yields CDR1 SGHRS and CDR2 YFSETQ. V lost 1 base and J lost 1; bases outside the gene matches: 4. CDR3 region: CASSLPRTGGQETQYF. The CDR3 coding sequence is TGCGCCAGCAGCTTGCCCCGGACAGGGGGCCAAGAGACCCAGTACTTC.

This chain connects TRBV7-6 to TRBJ1-3; D is possibly TRBD1 (6 bases). CDR1 is SGHVS and CDR2 is FNYEAQ in the germline V gene. The CDR3 consists of 15 residues. Deletions cut 2 bases from V and 2 bases from J, with 10 bases between. CDR3 coding DNA: TGTGCCAGCAGCTTATTACAGGGTACTGGAAACACCATATATTTT. It codes for CASSLLQGTGNTIYF.

CDR3 sequence reads: CASSWDRNTGELFF. CDR3 nucleotides: TGTGCCAGCAGTTGGGACAGGAACACCGGGGAGCTGTTTTTT. This rearrangement joins TRBV28 to TRBJ2-2, with 7 bases lining up with TRBD1. The CDR3 runs to 14 residues. V trimming: 4 bases; J trimming: 1 base; junction bases outside the gene matches: 0. The V gene's germline CDR1 is MDHEN and CDR2 SYDVKM.

This clone has just a few counts. The chain combines TRBV6-5 with TRBJ1-5, with 7 bases identical to TRBD1. CDR1 and CDR2 from the germline V gene are MNHEY and SVGAGI. Trimming removed 6 bases from V and 7 bases from J; junction bases left unmatched: 6. The CDR3 runs 13 residues. CDR3 DNA: TGTGCCAGCAGAAAAACAGGGGACCAGCCCCAGCATTTT. Translated: CASRKTGDQPQHF.

The chain uses TRBV5-5 and TRBJ1-5; D may be TRBD1 (5 bases). The V end was cut by 0 bases, the J end by 4 bases, with 14 bases between. The CDR3 is 16 amino acids. In germline, CDR1 is SGHKS, CDR2 YYEKEE (reference sequence). The CDR3 spells CASSLAGQGGNQPQHF. Written as DNA, the CDR3 is TGTGCCAGCAGCTTGGCCGGGCAGGGAGGGAATCAGCCCCAGCATTTT.

The chain combines TRBV5-1 with TRBJ2-7; 9 bases are shared with TRBD1. V shed 0 bases and J 6 bases; nucleotides not matched to a gene: 4. The V gene's germline CDR1 is SGHRS and CDR2 YFSETQ. The CDR3 length is 14 residues. The CDR3 protein is CASSLGVDRGEQYF. CDR3 DNA: TGCGCCAGCAGCTTGGGGGTGGACAGGGGCGAGCAGTACTTC. Variable domain in full (rest from reference TRBV5-1 and TRBJ2-7): KAGVTQTPRYLIKTRGQQVTLSCSPISGHRSVSWYQQTPGQGLQFLFEYFSETQRNKGNFPGRFSGRQFSNSRSEMNVSTLELGDSALYLCASSLGVDRGEQYFGPGTRLTVT.

The V and J genes are TRBV6-1 and TRBJ2-1; TRBD2 agrees at 7 bases. With 4 bases clipped from V and 7 bases from J, the junction kept 7 bases outside the gene matches. Germline V gene lookup returns CDR1 MNHNS and CDR2 SASEGT. The CDR3 extends over 14 amino acids. The CDR3 DNA is TGTGCCAGCAGTGCGGGGGAGGGGTGGAATGAGCAGTTCTTC. It translates to CASSAGEGWNEQFF.

The DNA for the CDR3 is TGTGCCAGCAGCTTAGGTCTTCGGGGGGTGAACAATGAGCAGTTCTTC. Translated: CASSLGLRGVNNEQFF. The chain has TRBV11-3 and TRBJ2-1; TRBD2 agrees at 7 bases. The germline CDR1 and CDR2 sequences are SGHNT and YENEEA. V lost 1 base and J lost 5; bases outside the gene matches: 8. CDR3 length equals 16 residues.

In the case of this clone: The sample has other DNA sequences that encode this CDR3 too. The V gene is TRBV11-2, the J gene TRBJ1-2; D is unclear. This CDR3 has 13 amino acids. Trimming pared 5 bases from V and 2 bases from J, leaving 9 bases between. In germline, CDR1 is SGHAT, CDR2 FQNNGV. Here the CDR3 DNA reads TGTGCCAGCAGCGCCGCGGGGAACTATGGCTACACCTTC. Its protein is CASSAAGNYGYTF.

The genes are TRBV7-2 and TRBJ2-2, with 12 bases matching TRBD2. Germline V CDR1 and CDR2: SGHTA, FQGNSA. There are 19 residues in the CDR3. V lost 1 base, J lost 4 bases, and 10 bases stayed unmatched. CDR3: CASSLGSSGRAGRTGELFF. CDR3 nucleotides: TGTGCCAGCAGCTTAGGGTCTAGCGGGAGGGCCGGCCGCACCGGGGAGCTGTTTTTT.

The J gene is TRBJ2-2, the V gene TRBV7-9; D unclear. Looked up from germline, CDR1 is SEHNR and CDR2 is FQNEAQ (reference sequence). Trimming shortened V by 8 bases and J by 4 bases, and 5 bases separated the two germline ends. There are 11 residues in the CDR3. DNA of the CDR3: TGTGCCAGCCTTCCCACCGGGGAGCTGTTTTTT. Encoded protein: CASLPTGELFF. Complete variable domain (other parts from reference TRBV7-9 and TRBJ2-2): DTGVSQNPRHKITKRGQNVTFRCDPISEHNRLYWYRQTLGQGPEFLTYFQNEAQLEKSRLLSDRFSAERPKGSFSTLEIQRTEQGDSAMYLCASLPTGELFFGEGSRLTVL.

The chain recombines TRBV19 with TRBJ1-1; D is ambiguous. The CDR3 has 14 residues. Germline CDR1 reads LNHDA; CDR2 reads SQIVND (reference sequence). With 5 bases removed from V and 0 bases from J, the gap between germline ends came to 10 bases. The CDR3 here is CASSLATLNTEAFF. CDR3 nucleotide sequence: TGTGCCAGTAGTTTGGCAACATTGAACACTGAAGCTTTCTTT.

V is TRBV25-1 and J is TRBJ2-5; possible D gene TRBD1, 7 bases. Germline CDR1 and CDR2: MGHDK and SYGVNS. V dropped 2 bases and J dropped 4 bases, with 14 bases sitting between them. This CDR3 spans 15 amino acids. CDR3 coding DNA: TGTGCCAGCAGTGAAGTCGGCAGGGGGGTAGAGACCCAGTACTTC. Its translation is CASSEVGRGVETQYF.

This clone has just a few counts. The rearrangement uses TRBV5-1 and TRBJ1-1; no definite D call. This CDR3 has 14 amino acids. V was pared by 0 bases and J by 4 bases, with 10 bases between. Germline CDR1 SGHRS, CDR2 YFSETQ. The CDR3 is CASSLEAAGTEAFF. As DNA, the CDR3 is TGCGCCAGCAGCTTGGAGGCGGCGGGCACTGAAGCTTTCTTT. Complete variable domain (other parts from reference TRBV5-1 and TRBJ1-1): KAGVTQTPRYLIKTRGQQVTLSCSPISGHRSVSWYQQTPGQGLQFLFEYFSETQRNKGNFPGRFSGRQFSNSRSEMNVSTLELGDSALYLCASSLEAAGTEAFFGQGTRLTVV.

The V call is TRBV6-5, the J call TRBJ2-7, with D tentatively TRBD1 (5 bases). CDR1 and CDR2 (germline): MNHEY, SVGAGI. The CDR3 extends over 11 amino acids. V lost 7 bases and J lost 3, with 7 bases in between. The CDR3 DNA reads TGTGCCAGCAAGCAGGGCTACGAGCAGTACTTC. This codes for CASKQGYEQYF.

V gene TRBV4-2 combines with J gene TRBJ2-7, with D possibly TRBD1 on 5 matching bases. This CDR3 region has 12 residues. Germline assignment: CDR1 LGHNA and CDR2 YNFKEQ. V was cut by 4 bases and J by 3 bases, with 7 bases left in between. CDR3 nucleotide sequence: TGTGCCAGCAGCCCAGGGCACTACGAGCAGTACTTC. Amino acid sequence: CASSPGHYEQYF.

This clone was observed a single time. One junction end disagrees with the germline gene, perhaps due to a read error. The J gene is TRBJ1-3, the V gene TRBV6-1, with a weak D call TRBD1 (6 bases). The CDR3 is made up of 15 amino acids. Germline V gene lookup returns CDR1 MNHNS and CDR2 SASEGT. The CDR3 DNA follows: TGTGCCAGCAGTCGAGACAGGATCTCTGGAAACACCACATATTTT. Residues: CASSRDRISGNTTYF.

This chain uses TRBV11-2 with TRBJ2-6, with 7 bases that match TRBD2. This CDR3 is built from 15 residues. Germline values: CDR1 SGHAT, CDR2 FQNNGV. The V segment lost 3 bases and the J segment 2 bases; nucleotides outside the gene matches: 1. The CDR3 loop is CASSFRGAGANVLTF. The CDR3 DNA reads as TGTGCCAGCAGCTTCCGGGGGGCTGGGGCCAACGTCCTGACTTTC.

J is TRBJ1-6 and V is TRBV19; 9 nucleotides line up with TRBD1. The CDR3 contains 16 residues. Per the germline V gene, CDR1 is LNHDA and CDR2 is SQIVND (reference sequence). Trimming removed 4 bases from V and 10 bases from J; junction bases left unmatched: 11. The CDR3: CASSRGDRARESPLHF. The CDR3, as DNA: TGTGCCAGTAGTAGAGGGGACAGGGCAAGAGAATCACCCCTCCACTTT.

The V gene is TRBV9, the J gene TRBJ2-5; D is perhaps TRBD2 (5 bases). The CDR3 has 16 residues. Germline V gene lookup returns CDR1 SGDLS and CDR2 YYNGEE. Deletions cut 0 bases from V and 0 bases from J, with 12 bases between. CDR3 region: CASSVGGGQYQETQYF. The CDR3 coding sequence is TGTGCCAGCAGCGTAGGAGGCGGGCAGTACCAAGAGACCCAGTACTTC.

The chain carries TRBV7-9 and TRBJ2-7; a possible D gene is TRBD1 (6 bases). Trimming pared 6 bases from V and 6 bases from J, leaving 12 bases between. The length of the CDR3 is 12 residues. The germline gives CDR1 SEHNR, CDR2 FQNEAQ (reference sequence). The CDR3 sequence is CASSHAGAEQYF. In nucleotides, the CDR3 is TGTGCCAGCAGTCACGCAGGGGCCGAGCAGTACTTC.